This T cell receptor beta chain was profiled in a study of T cells in Graves' hyperthyroidism and ophthalmopathy. Points from the study as a whole: Separation of ophthalmopathy from stable hyperthyroidism was achieved by a 13 V-J model.

CDR3 length: 14 amino acids. CDR1 is MGHDK and CDR2 is SYGVNS in the germline V gene. Trimming removed 6 bases from V and 4 bases from J, with 10 bases in between. TCR beta CDR3 regions were amplified from RNA transcripts. The HTBI set primed first-round TCR CDR3 RT-PCR. TCRdb reanalysed the multiplex PCR reads using MiXCR and keeps one entry per CDR3 protein. Of 150,000 or so distinct CDR3 sequences detected, roughly 10% appear once; the ten largest clones hold approximately 20%. Hyperthyroidism patients were newly diagnosed, had disease duration under 2 months, and were aged 18 to 65 years. This clonotype was seen repeatedly, ten times or more. Its antigen is currently unknown.

Material for sequencing was blood. V and J are TRBV25-1 and TRBJ1-6; D gene uncertain. The sequence was obtained from a woman under 30 with Graves' hyperthyroidism that later progressed to Graves' ophthalmopathy. CDR3 region: CASRETAYNSPLHF. The CDR3 bases are TGTGCCAGCAGGGAGACGGCTTATAATTCACCCCTCCACTTT.